The 20 T cell receptor beta chains in this list originate from one sample, sequenced in a study of blood T cells in healthy people across ages (dated by TCRdb to 2013 to 2016). The method behind the library was 5' RACE. The sample was run on an Illumina HiSeq 2500. A second PCR of about 7 to 12 cycles was run with a J-beta primer mix and a sample-barcoded 5' primer. TCRdb applied fastp at Q25 and MiXCR to the public reads, then kept only in-frame beta chains. Every CDR3 protein is listed once, alongside the most common genes and DNA of its rows. The sample data list about 830,000 distinct CDR3 sequences, and more than 45% of these were observed just once. In total, the top ten clones hold about 20% of the sample. Sequences were obtained from blood. The source is a man in his thirties or forties in good health.

V gene TRBV6-1 combines with J gene TRBJ1-2; D is ambiguous. The CDR3 runs 14 residues. The V and J ends lost 1 base and 7 bases respectively, with 13 bases between them. Per the germline V gene, CDR1 is MNHNS and CDR2 is SASEGT. This CDR3 is CASSEGMGYSGYTF. The CDR3 DNA follows: TGTGCCAGCAGTGAAGGGATGGGATACTCTGGCTACACCTTC.

The chain is built from TRBV5-5 and TRBJ2-1, with 11 bases matching TRBD2. V lost 4 bases and J lost 5; bases outside the gene matches: 11. Per germline, CDR1 SGHKS and CDR2 YYEKEE (reference sequence). The CDR3 totals 17 residues. CDR3 sequence: CASSQTSGGLVDNEQFF. In DNA, the CDR3 is TGTGCCAGCAGCCAAACTAGCGGGGGCTTAGTGGACAATGAGCAGTTCTTC.

J is TRBJ2-7 and V is TRBV21-1. TRBV21-1 is given as a pseudogene. This CDR3 comprises 13 residues. CDR3 amino acids: CASSRQGLYEQYF. DNA for the CDR3: TGTGCCAGCAGCCGACAGGGGCTCTACGAGCAGTACTTC.

The chain couples TRBV4-2 to TRBJ1-1; 9 nucleotides align to TRBD1. Germline lookup yields CDR1 LGHNA and CDR2 YNFKEQ. V gave up 5 bases and J gave up 8 bases; unmatched junction bases: 3. This CDR3 region has 12 residues. The CDR3 DNA sequence: TGTGCCAGCAGCACAGGGGGCATGGAAGCTTTCTTT. This encodes CASSTGGMEAFF.

This clonotype was seen once. This chain connects TRBV9 to TRBJ1-6; 7 positions match TRBD1. CDR1 and CDR2 (germline): SGDLS, YYNGEE. The CDR3 extends over 15 amino acids. The V gene end was trimmed by 4 bases and the J gene end by 5 bases; junction bases not matched to a gene: 6. In DNA form, the CDR3 reads TGTGCCAGCAGCCCACAGGGGAGAAATAATTCACCCCTCCACTTT. It is translated as CASSPQGRNNSPLHF.

The chain is built from TRBV20-1 and TRBJ2-1, with TRBD2 as a possible D gene (5 bases). Germline-derived CDR1 and CDR2 are DFQATT and SNEGSKA (reference sequence). CDR3 length: 14 residues. The V gene lost 3 bases and the J gene lost 0 bases, with 9 bases spanning the gap. For the CDR3, the DNA is TGCAGTGCTAGGGTGAGCGGCTCCTACAATGAGCAGTTCTTC. Translated: CSARVSGSYNEQFF.

CDR3 protein: CSARDNVGRGEAFF. The CDR3 nucleotides are TGCAGTGCTAGAGATAATGTGGGGCGCGGTGAAGCTTTCTTT. The chain carries TRBV20-1 and TRBJ1-1; tentatively, D is TRBD1 (5 bases). CDR3 length: 14 amino acids. Trimming left V 0 bases short and J 7 bases short, with 15 bases between. In germline, CDR1 is DFQATT, CDR2 SNEGSKA (reference sequence).

V is TRBV14 and J is TRBJ2-1, with TRBD2 identical over 7 bases. Trimming removed 4 bases from V and 8 bases from J; junction bases left unmatched: 11. Per the germline V gene, CDR1 is SGHDN and CDR2 is FVKESK. The CDR3 loop spans 15 amino acids. The DNA of the CDR3 is TGTGCCAGCAGCCCGGCTCCGGCAGGGAGGGATGAGCAGTTCTTC. Translation: CASSPAPAGRDEQFF.

V and J are TRBV7-2 and TRBJ1-1; D is unclear. Germline CDR1 is SGHTA and CDR2 is FQGNSA. This CDR3 contains 16 residues. The ends were cut back, 1 base at V and 0 bases at J, with 12 bases in the middle. In DNA, the CDR3 is TGTGCCAGCAGCTTAGGAGGCGGCAGGATGAACACTGAAGCTTTCTTT. Protein product: CASSLGGGRMNTEAFF.

This clonotype was detected a few times. The chain links TRBV4-3 to TRBJ2-1; either TRBD1 or TRBD2 may fit D (7 bases each). The V gene lost 0 bases and the J gene lost 5 bases, with 14 bases spanning the gap. Germline CDR1 LGHNA, CDR2 YSLEER. This CDR3 contains 16 residues. CDR3 in amino acids: CASSQDRAGTDNEQFF. The CDR3 region has the DNA TGCGCCAGCAGCCAAGATCGAGCGGGGACAGACAATGAGCAGTTCTTC.

The V and J genes are TRBV20-1 and TRBJ2-7; 8 bases agree with TRBD2. The CDR3 length is 15 residues. Germline V CDR1 and CDR2: DFQATT, SNEGSKA (reference sequence). Trimming cost V 3 bases and J 5 bases; bases outside gene matches: 12. CDR3 amino acids: CSARPGGGLLDEQYF. The CDR3 DNA reads TGCAGTGCTAGGCCTGGCGGGGGGCTCCTCGACGAGCAGTACTTC.

This sequence joins TRBV6-5 and TRBJ2-7; D is perhaps TRBD1 (5 bases). The CDR3 sequence is 14 residues long. The ends were cut back, 0 bases at V and 5 bases at J, with 11 bases in the middle. Germline CDR1 reads MNHEY; CDR2 reads SVGAGI. This CDR3 is CASSYSQARDEQYF. The CDR3 nucleotides read TGTGCCAGCAGTTACTCACAGGCCAGGGACGAGCAGTACTTC.

In DNA form, the CDR3 reads TGTGCCAGCAGTTTCTATGAGGGCTACACCTTC. It yields the protein CASSFYEGYTF. The chain employs TRBV12-3 or TRBV12-4 and TRBJ1-2; D is unclear. Trimming stripped 3 bases from V and 8 bases from J, with 7 bases between. The CDR3 totals 11 residues.

V and J are TRBV5-1 and TRBJ2-1; D is unclear. Germline V gives CDR1 SGHRS, CDR2 YFSETQ. The CDR3 is 17 residues long. The V end lost 0 bases, the J end lost 0 bases, and 13 bases lay between the germline ends. The CDR3 here is CASSLGGGASSYNEQFF. For the CDR3, the DNA is TGCGCCAGCAGCTTGGGAGGCGGCGCTAGCTCCTACAATGAGCAGTTCTTC.

Comments on this clonotype: Germline and junction disagree at one end, which may indicate a read error. The chain is built from TRBV4-2 and TRBJ2-7; 15 positions match TRBD2. The germline V gene encodes CDR1 LGHNA and CDR2 YNFKEQ. The CDR3 is 17 amino acids. The CDR3 region has the DNA TGTACCAGCAGCCAAGGGACTAGCGGGAGGAGCACCTACGAGCAGTACTTC. This encodes CTSSQGTSGRSTYEQYF.

The J gene is TRBJ1-5, the V gene TRBV7-9, with 9 bases matching TRBD1. There are 15 residues in the CDR3. V gave up 4 bases and J gave up 6 bases; unmatched junction bases: 7. Germline assignment: CDR1 SEHNR and CDR2 FQNEAQ (reference sequence). In DNA, the CDR3 is TGTGCCAGCAGCTCAACAGGGGGCTTGGCTCAGCCCCAGCATTTT. This gives the protein CASSSTGGLAQPQHF. Complete variable domain (other parts from reference TRBV7-9 and TRBJ1-5): DTGVSQNPRHKITKRGQNVTFRCDPISEHNRLYWYRQTLGQGPEFLTYFQNEAQLEKSRLLSDRFSAERPKGSFSTLEIQRTEQGDSAMYLCASSSTGGLAQPQHFGDGTRLSIL.

This clonotype was seen many times. This chain connects TRBV5-1 to TRBJ2-1; no definite D call. Trimming took off 2 bases at V and 4 bases at J, with 4 bases between the two ends. CDR1 is SGHRS, CDR2 YFSETQ, per germline. CDR3 length: 12 amino acids. In DNA, the CDR3 is TGCGCCAGCAGCTTTCGGTACAATGAGCAGTTCTTC. Amino acids: CASSFRYNEQFF. Drawing the rest from reference TRBV5-1 and TRBJ2-1, the complete variable domain is KAGVTQTPRYLIKTRGQQVTLSCSPISGHRSVSWYQQTPGQGLQFLFEYFSETQRNKGNFPGRFSGRQFSNSRSEMNVSTLELGDSALYLCASSFRYNEQFFGPGTRLTVL.

Here the CDR3 reads CASSGRIYEQYF. CDR3 bases: TGTGCCAGCAGTGGGCGTATCTACGAGCAGTACTTC. The rearrangement joins TRBV6-2 or TRBV6-3 to TRBJ2-7, with no clear D. CDR1 MNHEY and CDR2 SVGEGT come from the germline V gene. V was pared by 5 bases and J by 3 bases, with 8 bases between. The CDR3 covers 12 residues.

The gene calls are TRBV20-1 and TRBJ2-1, with 8 bases aligning to TRBD2. From germline, CDR1 is DFQATT and CDR2 SNEGSKA (reference sequence). The CDR3 has 15 amino acids. Trimming removed 3 bases from V and 6 bases from J; junction bases left unmatched: 10. The CDR3 coding sequence is TGCAGTGCTAGTACCAGCGGGGGCCTCTCCAATGAGCAGTTCTTC. It yields the protein CSASTSGGLSNEQFF.

The chain has TRBV6-2 or TRBV6-3 and TRBJ2-1; 9 nucleotides agree with TRBD1. Germline V gives CDR1 MNHEY, CDR2 SVGEGT. V was pared by 6 bases and J by 2 bases, with 8 bases of the junction left unmatched. This CDR3 comprises 16 residues. The CDR3 loop is CASRPPGQGPYNEQFF. CDR3 sequence (DNA): TGTGCCAGCAGACCACCGGGACAGGGTCCCTACAATGAGCAGTTCTTC.